This T cell receptor (beta chain) was recorded in a study of response to subunit inactivated influenza vaccine. The length of the CDR3 is 16 residues. V lost 6 bases to trimming and J lost 4 bases; unmatched junction nucleotides: 9. Per germline, CDR1 MNHNS and CDR2 SASEGT. The table lists this clonotype with a few counts. TCRdb re-derived calls from the RT-PCR reads in MiXCR, one entry per CDR3 protein. The sample holds 800,000 to 1,000,000 distinct CDR3 sequences, 21% seen once. The origin of this receptor is a man between 50 and 59 years old who received an inactivated influenza vaccine. This chain connects TRBV6-1 to TRBJ1-4, with 9 bases identical to TRBD1. The source was PBMCs from blood, collected about 5 days after vaccination. DNA of the CDR3: TGTGCCAGCAGCACCGGGACAGGGACCTATAATGAAAAACTGTTTTTT. This gives the protein CASSTGTGTYNEKLFF.